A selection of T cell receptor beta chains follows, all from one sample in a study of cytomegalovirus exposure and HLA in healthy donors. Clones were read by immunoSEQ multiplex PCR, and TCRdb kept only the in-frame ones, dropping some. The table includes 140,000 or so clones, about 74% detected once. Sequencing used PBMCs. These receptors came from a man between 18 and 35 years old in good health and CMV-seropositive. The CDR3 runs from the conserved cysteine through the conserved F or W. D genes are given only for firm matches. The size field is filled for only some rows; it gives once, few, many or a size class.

cdr3_aa: CASSLGGRVFEQYF
cdr3_nt: TGTGCCAGCAGCTTAGGCGGGAGAGTGTTCGAGCAGTACTTC
v_call: TRBV7-2
clone_size: NA
j_call: TRBJ2-7
d_call: TRBD2

cdr3_aa: CASSPGQGVGYTF
cdr3_nt: TGTGCCAGCAGCCCCGGACAGGGGGTTGGCTACACCTTC
v_call: TRBV9
clone_size: NA
j_call: TRBJ1-2
d_call: TRBD1

cdr3_aa: CSVPTSGYQETQYF
cdr3_nt: TGCAGCGTGCCAACTAGCGGGTATCAAGAGACCCAGTACTTC
v_call: TRBV29-1
clone_size: NA
j_call: TRBJ2-5
d_call: TRBD2

cdr3_aa: CASSITAPGEANVLTF
cdr3_nt: TGCGCCAGCAGCATAACAGCCCCCGGTGAGGCCAACGTCCTGACTTTC
v_call: TRBV5-1
clone_size: once
j_call: TRBJ2-6
d_call: NA

cdr3_aa: CASSQVRALAKNIQYF
cdr3_nt: TGCGCCAGCAGCCAGGTCAGGGCACTAGCCAAAAACATTCAGTACTTC
v_call: TRBV4-3
clone_size: few
j_call: TRBJ2-4
d_call: NA

cdr3_aa: CASRRLPDTQYF
cdr3_nt: TGTGCCAGCAGGCGCCTCCCAGATACGCAGTATTTT
v_call: TRBV6-5
clone_size: NA
j_call: TRBJ2-3
d_call: NA

cdr3_aa: CASRDREETQYF
cdr3_nt: TGTGCCAGTAGGGACAGGGAGGAGACCCAGTACTTC
v_call: TRBV19
clone_size: NA
j_call: TRBJ2-5
d_call: TRBD1

cdr3_aa: CASSPPGLAGGDEQFF
cdr3_nt: TGTGCCAGCTCACCACCGGGACTAGCGGGAGGGGATGAGCAGTTCTTC
v_call: TRBV18
clone_size: NA
j_call: TRBJ2-1
d_call: TRBD2

cdr3_aa: CASTEGWANTEAFF
cdr3_nt: TGCGCCAGCACGGAGGGATGGGCGAACACTGAAGCTTTCTTT
v_call: TRBV5-1
clone_size: few
j_call: TRBJ1-1
d_call: NA

cdr3_aa: CASSLVSRLEAFF
cdr3_nt: TGCGCCAGCAGCTTGGTATCCCGGTTAGAAGCTTTCTTT
v_call: TRBV5-1
clone_size: NA
j_call: TRBJ1-1
d_call: NA

cdr3_aa: CASRQLAAKDTQYF
cdr3_nt: TGTGCCAGCAGACAACTAGCGGCCAAGGATACGCAGTATTTT
v_call: TRBV27
clone_size: NA
j_call: TRBJ2-3
d_call: TRBD2

cdr3_aa: CASSLWRSTDTQYF
cdr3_nt: TGTGCCAGCAGCTTATGGAGAAGCACAGATACGCAGTATTTT
v_call: TRBV7-2
clone_size: NA
j_call: TRBJ2-3
d_call: NA

cdr3_aa: CASSEARDRGPHYSNQPQHF
cdr3_nt: TGTGCCAGCAGTGAAGCGCGCGACAGGGGGCCCCATTATAGCAATCAGCCCCAGCATTTT
v_call: TRBV2
clone_size: NA
j_call: TRBJ1-5
d_call: TRBD1

cdr3_aa: CASSLRDRGGYTF
cdr3_nt: TGTGCCAGCAGTTTACGGGACCGTGGGGGGTACACCTTC
v_call: TRBV27
clone_size: NA
j_call: TRBJ1-2
d_call: NA

cdr3_aa: CASSPRLAGLPFQETQYF
cdr3_nt: TGTGCCAGCAGTCCCCGGCTAGCGGGCCTACCCTTTCAAGAGACCCAGTACTTC
v_call: TRBV28
clone_size: NA
j_call: TRBJ2-5
d_call: TRBD2

cdr3_aa: CASSPRWQLRSGANVLTF
cdr3_nt: TGTGCCAGCAGCCCCCGGTGGCAGCTCAGGTCTGGGGCCAACGTCCTGACTTTC
v_call: TRBV11-2
clone_size: NA
j_call: TRBJ2-6
d_call: NA

cdr3_aa: CSVYVGTVGETQYF
cdr3_nt: TGCAGCGTCTATGTCGGGACAGTAGGAGAGACCCAGTACTTC
v_call: TRBV29-1
clone_size: NA
j_call: TRBJ2-5
d_call: TRBD1

cdr3_aa: CASSLGAEQFF
cdr3_nt: TGTGCCAGCAGCCTGGGAGCTGAGCAGTTCTTC
v_call: TRBV6-5
clone_size: few
j_call: TRBJ2-1
d_call: NA

cdr3_aa: CATRGGGRGRTMF
cdr3_nt: TGTGCCACCCGAGGGGGGGGGCGAGGGAGAACGATGTTT
v_call: TRBV6-5
clone_size: once
j_call: TRBJ1-1
d_call: NA

cdr3_aa: CASSQNRASNQPQHF
cdr3_nt: TGTGCCAGCAGTCAGAACAGGGCGAGCAATCAGCCCCAGCATTTT
v_call: TRBV6-1
clone_size: NA
j_call: TRBJ1-5
d_call: NA

cdr3_aa: CSVRGDRASYEQYF
cdr3_nt: TGCAGCGTTAGGGGGGACAGGGCCTCCTACGAGCAGTACTTC
v_call: TRBV29-1
clone_size: NA
j_call: TRBJ2-7
d_call: TRBD1

cdr3_aa: CASSPRSLAGGVTDTQYF
cdr3_nt: TGTGCCAGCAGCCCCCGTTCCCTAGCGGGGGGCGTCACAGATACGCAGTATTTT
v_call: TRBV9
clone_size: NA
j_call: TRBJ2-3
d_call: TRBD2

cdr3_aa: CASSLGPGSGANVLTF
cdr3_nt: TGTGCCAGCAGCTTAGGGCCAGGGTCTGGGGCCAACGTCCTGACTTTC
v_call: TRBV11-2
clone_size: NA
j_call: TRBJ2-6
d_call: NA

cdr3_aa: CASSEADEQYF
cdr3_nt: TGCGCCAGCAGCGAGGCCGACGAGCAGTACTTC
v_call: TRBV5-1
clone_size: NA
j_call: TRBJ2-7
d_call: NA

cdr3_aa: CASSPGLAFTDTQYF
cdr3_nt: TGTGCCAGCAGCCCGGGACTAGCTTTCACAGATACGCAGTATTTT
v_call: TRBV13
clone_size: NA
j_call: TRBJ2-3
d_call: TRBD2

cdr3_aa: CAWSPPPRGLTYEQYF
cdr3_nt: TGTGCCTGGAGCCCCCCCCCAAGGGGCCTTACCTACGAGCAGTACTTC
v_call: TRBV30
clone_size: NA
j_call: TRBJ2-7
d_call: NA

cdr3_aa: CASRTGQGAGEQYF
cdr3_nt: TGTGCCAGCAGAACAGGACAGGGGGCGGGGGAGCAGTACTTC
v_call: TRBV11-2
clone_size: once
j_call: TRBJ2-7
d_call: TRBD1

cdr3_aa: CASSQGPNEKLFF
cdr3_nt: TGTGCCAGCTCACAGGGGCCCAATGAAAAACTGTTTTTT
v_call: TRBV2
clone_size: NA
j_call: TRBJ1-4
d_call: TRBD1

cdr3_aa: CASSLLTTSGNTIYF
cdr3_nt: TGTGCCAGCAGCTTACTTACTACCTCTGGAAACACCATATATTTT
v_call: TRBV7-2
clone_size: NA
j_call: TRBJ1-3
d_call: NA

cdr3_aa: CASSPDKVYGYTF
cdr3_nt: TGTGCCAGCAGCCCCGACAAGGTCTATGGCTACACCTTC
v_call: TRBV5-4
clone_size: NA
j_call: TRBJ1-2
d_call: NA

cdr3_aa: CASSLTSGTYEQYF
cdr3_nt: TGTGCCAGCAGCTTAACTAGCGGAACCTACGAGCAGTACTTC
v_call: TRBV7-8
clone_size: NA
j_call: TRBJ2-7
d_call: TRBD2